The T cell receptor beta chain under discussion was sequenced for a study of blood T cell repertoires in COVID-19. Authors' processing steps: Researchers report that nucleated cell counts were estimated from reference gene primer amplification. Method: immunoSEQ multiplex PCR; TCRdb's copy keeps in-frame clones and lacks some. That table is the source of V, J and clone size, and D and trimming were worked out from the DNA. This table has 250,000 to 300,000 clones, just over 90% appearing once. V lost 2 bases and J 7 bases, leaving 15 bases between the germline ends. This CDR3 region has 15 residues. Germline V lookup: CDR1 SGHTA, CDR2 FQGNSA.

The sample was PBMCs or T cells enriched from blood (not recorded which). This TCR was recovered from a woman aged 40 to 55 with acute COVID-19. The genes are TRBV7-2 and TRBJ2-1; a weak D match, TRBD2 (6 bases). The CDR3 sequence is CASSLYTGEMNEQFF. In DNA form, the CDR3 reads TGTGCCAGCAGCTTATATACGGGAGAGATGAATGAGCAGTTCTTC.